This TCR beta chain derives from a study of response to subunit inactivated influenza vaccine. One entry per CDR3 protein results from TCRdb running MiXCR on the RT-PCR reads. The profile shows about half a million distinct CDR3 sequences, around 8% of them singletons. V dropped 3 bases and J dropped 0; count of bases not matched to a gene: 5. The CDR3 spans 15 residues. The germline CDR1 and CDR2 sequences are DFQATT and SNEGSKA (reference sequence). Sequences were derived from PBMCs from blood, sampled less than 30 months after vaccination. The TCR sequence derives from a man aged 50 to 69 who received an inactivated influenza vaccine. This chain connects TRBV20-1 to TRBJ2-3; 8 bases are a match to TRBD2. DNA for the CDR3: TGCAGTGCTAGTCGACTAGCGACTAGCACAGATACGCAGTATTTT. Its protein product is CSASRLATSTDTQYF.